This record covers a single T cell receptor (beta chain). Its antigen remains unknown. One end of the junction is discordant with germline, which a read error may explain. The data belong to a study of siplizumab effects on memory and regulatory T cells. Study results and limitations: Among alloreactive clones, only a minor fraction mapped to unstimulated subsets. With siplizumab, Treg-derived clones averaged roughly 69% of mappable alloreactive CD4+ clones, versus less than 35% in controls. Significantly reduced by siplizumab was the cumulative frequency of alloreactive sequences, namely those traceable to unstimulated CD4+ memory cells.

TCRdb's table, derived via immunoSEQ multiplex PCR, lists solely in-frame clones and lacks some. The table lists around 100,000 clones, over 90% of them singletons. The specimen sequenced was Tregs sorted from blood. This receptor was identified in a human donor in good health.

In DNA, the CDR3 is TGTGCTAGCAGCTTAGAGCCTTCCAGGGAGCTGTTTTTT. It is translated as CASSLEPSRELFF. The genes are TRBV7-7 and TRBJ2-2; D is undetermined. This CDR3 has 13 residues. CDR1 is SSHAT, CDR2 FNYEAQ, per germline (reference sequence).